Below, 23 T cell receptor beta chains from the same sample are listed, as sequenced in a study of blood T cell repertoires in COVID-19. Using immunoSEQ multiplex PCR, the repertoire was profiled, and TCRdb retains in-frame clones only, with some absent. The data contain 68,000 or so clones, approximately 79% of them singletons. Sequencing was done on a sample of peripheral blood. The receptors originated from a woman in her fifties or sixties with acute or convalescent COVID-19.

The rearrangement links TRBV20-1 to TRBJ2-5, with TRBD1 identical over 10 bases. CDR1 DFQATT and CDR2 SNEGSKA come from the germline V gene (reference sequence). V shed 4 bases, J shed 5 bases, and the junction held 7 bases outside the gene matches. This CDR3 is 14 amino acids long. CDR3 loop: CSATERDRGETQYF. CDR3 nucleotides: TGCAGTGCTACTGAACGGGACAGGGGTGAGACCCAGTACTTC.

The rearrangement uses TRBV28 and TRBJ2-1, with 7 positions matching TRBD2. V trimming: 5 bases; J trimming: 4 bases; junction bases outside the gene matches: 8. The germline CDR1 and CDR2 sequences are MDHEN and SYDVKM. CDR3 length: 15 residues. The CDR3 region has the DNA TGTGCCAGCAGTATTGGAGCGGGGCAATACAATGAGCAGTTCTTC. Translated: CASSIGAGQYNEQFF.

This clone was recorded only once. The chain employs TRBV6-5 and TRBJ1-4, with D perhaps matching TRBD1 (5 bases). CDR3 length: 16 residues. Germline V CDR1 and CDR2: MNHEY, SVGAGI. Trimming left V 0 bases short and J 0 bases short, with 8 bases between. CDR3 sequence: CASSYSSGATNEKLFF. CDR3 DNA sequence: TGTGCCAGCAGTTACTCTTCGGGGGCAACTAATGAAAAACTGTTTTTT.

The CDR3 DNA reads TGCAGCGTTGTGAGCCCCGGGGAGGGGCGGGTTGGAAACACCATATATTTT. Residues: CSVVSPGEGRVGNTIYF. V gene TRBV29-1 combines with J gene TRBJ1-3, with a possible D match to TRBD1 (5 bases). The ends were cut back, 4 bases at V and 3 bases at J, with 22 bases in the middle. The germline gives CDR1 SQVTM, CDR2 ANQGSEA. The CDR3 is 17 amino acids.

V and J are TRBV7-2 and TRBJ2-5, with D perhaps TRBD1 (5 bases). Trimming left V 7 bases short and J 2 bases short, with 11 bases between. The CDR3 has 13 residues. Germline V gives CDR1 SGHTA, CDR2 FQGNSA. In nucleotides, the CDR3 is TGTGCCAGCAACAATGACAGACAAGAGACCCAGTACTTC. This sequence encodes CASNNDRQETQYF.

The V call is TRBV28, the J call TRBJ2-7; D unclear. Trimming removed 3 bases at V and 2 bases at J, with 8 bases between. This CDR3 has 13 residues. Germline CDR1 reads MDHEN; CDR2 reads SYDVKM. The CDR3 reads CASSLRSTYEQYF. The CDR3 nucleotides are TGTGCCAGCAGTTTGAGAAGTACCTACGAGCAGTACTTC. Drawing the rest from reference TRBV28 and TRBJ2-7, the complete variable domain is DVKVTQSSRYLVKRTGEKVFLECVQDMDHENMFWYRQDPGLGLRLIYFSYDVKMKEKGDIPEGYSVSREKKERFSLILESASTNQTSMYLCASSLRSTYEQYFGPGTRLTVT.

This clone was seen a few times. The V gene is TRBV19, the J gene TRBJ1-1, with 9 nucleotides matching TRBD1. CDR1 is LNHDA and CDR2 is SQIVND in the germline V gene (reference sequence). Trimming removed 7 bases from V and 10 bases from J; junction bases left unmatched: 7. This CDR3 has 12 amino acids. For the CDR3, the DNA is TGTGCCAGTATAAACCCGGGACAGGGAGCTTTCTTT. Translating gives CASINPGQGAFF.

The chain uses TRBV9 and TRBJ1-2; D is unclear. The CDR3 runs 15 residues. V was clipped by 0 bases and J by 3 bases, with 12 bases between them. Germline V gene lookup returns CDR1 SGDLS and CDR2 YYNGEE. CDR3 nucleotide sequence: TGTGCCAGCAGCGTAGAACCCAGAGGAGACTATGGCTACACCTTC. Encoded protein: CASSVEPRGDYGYTF. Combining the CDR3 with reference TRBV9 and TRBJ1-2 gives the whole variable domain DSGVTQTPKHLITATGQRVTLRCSPRSGDLSVYWYQQSLDQGLQFLIQYYNGEERAKGNILERFSAQQFPDLHSELNLSSLELGDSALYFCASSVEPRGDYGYTFGSGTRLTVV.

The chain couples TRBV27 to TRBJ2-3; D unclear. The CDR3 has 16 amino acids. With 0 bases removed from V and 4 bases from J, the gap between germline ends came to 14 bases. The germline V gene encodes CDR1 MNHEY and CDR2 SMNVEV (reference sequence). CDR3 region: CASSLSASVRADTQYF. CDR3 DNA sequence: TGTGCCAGCAGTTTATCTGCCTCTGTCCGCGCAGATACGCAGTATTTT.

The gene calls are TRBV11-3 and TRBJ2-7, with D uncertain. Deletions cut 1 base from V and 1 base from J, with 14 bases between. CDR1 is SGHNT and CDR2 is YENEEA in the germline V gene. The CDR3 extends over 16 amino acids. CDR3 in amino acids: CASSLVSLPYSYEQYF. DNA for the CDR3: TGTGCCAGCAGCTTAGTGTCCCTACCCTATTCCTACGAGCAGTACTTC.

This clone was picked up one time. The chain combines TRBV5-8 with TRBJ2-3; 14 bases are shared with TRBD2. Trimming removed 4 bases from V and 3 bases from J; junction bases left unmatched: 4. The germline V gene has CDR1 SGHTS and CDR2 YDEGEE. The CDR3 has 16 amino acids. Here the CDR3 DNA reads TGTGCCAGCAGCCAGGGACTAGCGGGAGCTACAGATACGCAGTATTTT. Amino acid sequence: CASSQGLAGATDTQYF.

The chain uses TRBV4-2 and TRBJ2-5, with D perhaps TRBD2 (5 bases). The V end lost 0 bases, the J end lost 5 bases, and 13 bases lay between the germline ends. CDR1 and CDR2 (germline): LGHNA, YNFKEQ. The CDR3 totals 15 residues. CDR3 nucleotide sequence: TGTGCCAGCAGCCAAGATTTGATGACGGGGGAGACCCAGTACTTC. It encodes CASSQDLMTGETQYF.

CDR3 protein: CASSVGQGVYNEQFF. CDR3 nucleotides: TGTGCCAGCAGCGTGGGACAGGGGGTCTACAATGAGCAGTTCTTC. The gene calls are TRBV5-4 and TRBJ2-1; 11 bases match TRBD1. The CDR3 totals 15 residues. The germline CDR1 and CDR2 sequences are SGHNT and YYREEE (reference sequence). The trim removed 4 bases at V and 3 bases at J, leaving 3 bases unmatched. Combining the CDR3 with reference TRBV5-4 and TRBJ2-1 gives the whole variable domain ETGVTQSPTHLIKTRGQQVTLRCSSQSGHNTVSWYQQALGQGPQFIFQYYREEENGRGNFPPRFSGLQFPNYSSELNVNALELDDSALYLCASSVGQGVYNEQFFGPGTRLTVL.

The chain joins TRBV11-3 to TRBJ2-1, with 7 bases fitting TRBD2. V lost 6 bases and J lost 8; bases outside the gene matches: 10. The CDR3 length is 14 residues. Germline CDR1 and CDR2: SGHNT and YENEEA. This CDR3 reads CASRSGTPGDEQFF. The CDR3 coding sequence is TGTGCCAGCAGGAGCGGGACCCCTGGCGATGAGCAGTTCTTC.

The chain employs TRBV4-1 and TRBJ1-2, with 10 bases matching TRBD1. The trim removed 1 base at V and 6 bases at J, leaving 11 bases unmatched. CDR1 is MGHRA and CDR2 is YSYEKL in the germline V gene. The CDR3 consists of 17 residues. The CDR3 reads CASSQAPGGQGLDGYTF. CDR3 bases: TGCGCCAGCAGCCAAGCCCCCGGGGGACAGGGGTTGGATGGCTACACCTTC.

In DNA, the CDR3 is TGTGCCAGCAGCGTAGATACTGCTAGCGGCTACGAGCAGTACTTC. It codes for CASSVDTASGYEQYF. The V call is TRBV9, the J call TRBJ2-7; TRBD2 aligns across 7 bases. Trimming removed 0 bases from V and 3 bases from J; junction bases left unmatched: 6. The germline V gene has CDR1 SGDLS and CDR2 YYNGEE. The CDR3 runs to 15 residues.

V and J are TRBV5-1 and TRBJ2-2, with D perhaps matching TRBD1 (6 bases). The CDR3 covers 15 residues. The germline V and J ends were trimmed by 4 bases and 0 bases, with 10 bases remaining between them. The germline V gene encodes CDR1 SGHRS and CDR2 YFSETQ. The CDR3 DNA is TGCGCCAGCAGCCTACAGGGCGCGAACACCGGGGAGCTGTTTTTT. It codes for CASSLQGANTGELFF.

Here the CDR3 DNA reads TGTGCCAGCACTTCGGGACAGAGCTACAATGAGCAGTTCTTC. It translates to CASTSGQSYNEQFF. The chain is built from TRBV2 and TRBJ2-1; 7 bases align to TRBD1. The CDR3 has 14 amino acids. In germline, CDR1 is SNHLY, CDR2 FYNNEI. Losses at the gene ends were 7 bases for V and 3 bases for J; bases not matched to a gene: 6.

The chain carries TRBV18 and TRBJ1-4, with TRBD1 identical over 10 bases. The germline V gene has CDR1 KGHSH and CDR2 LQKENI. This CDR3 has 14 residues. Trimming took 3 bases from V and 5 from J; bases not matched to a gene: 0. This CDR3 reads CASSPGQGNEKLFF. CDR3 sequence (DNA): TGTGCCAGCTCACCGGGACAGGGGAATGAAAAACTGTTTTTT. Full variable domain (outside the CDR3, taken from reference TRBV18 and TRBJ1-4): NAGVMQNPRHLVRRRGQEARLRCSPMKGHSHVYWYRQLPEEGLKFMVYLQKENIIDESGMPKERFSAEFPKEGPSILRIQQVVRGDSAAYFCASSPGQGNEKLFFGSGTQLSVL.

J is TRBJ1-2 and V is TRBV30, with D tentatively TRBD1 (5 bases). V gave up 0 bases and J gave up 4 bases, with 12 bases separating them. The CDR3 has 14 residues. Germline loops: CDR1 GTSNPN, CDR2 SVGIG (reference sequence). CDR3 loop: CAWSVLGPGYGYTF. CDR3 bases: TGTGCCTGGAGTGTACTGGGGCCAGGCTATGGCTACACCTTC. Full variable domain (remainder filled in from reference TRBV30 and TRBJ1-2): SQTIHQWPATLVQPVGSPLSLECTVEGTSNPNLYWYRQAAGRGLQLLFYSVGIGQISSEVPQNLSASRPQDRQFILSSKKLLLSDSGFYLCAWSVLGPGYGYTFGSGTRLTVV.

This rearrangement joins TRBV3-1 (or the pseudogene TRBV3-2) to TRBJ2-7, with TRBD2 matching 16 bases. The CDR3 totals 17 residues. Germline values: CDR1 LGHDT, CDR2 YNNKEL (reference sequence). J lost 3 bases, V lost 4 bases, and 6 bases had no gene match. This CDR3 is CASSPGLAGGMFYEQYF. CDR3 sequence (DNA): TGTGCCAGCAGCCCGGGACTAGCGGGAGGGATGTTCTACGAGCAGTACTTC.

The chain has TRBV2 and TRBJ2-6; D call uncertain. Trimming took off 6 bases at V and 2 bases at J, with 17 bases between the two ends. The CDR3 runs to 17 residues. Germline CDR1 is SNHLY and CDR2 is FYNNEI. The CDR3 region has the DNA TGTGCCAGCAGGACCTTAGGAGTGGGTACTGGGGCCAACGTCCTGACTTTC. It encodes CASRTLGVGTGANVLTF.

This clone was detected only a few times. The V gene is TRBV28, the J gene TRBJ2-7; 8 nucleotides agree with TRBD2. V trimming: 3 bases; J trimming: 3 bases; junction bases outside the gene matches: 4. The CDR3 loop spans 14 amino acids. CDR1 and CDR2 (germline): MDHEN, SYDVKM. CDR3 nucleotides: TGTGCCAGCAGTTTTGGGGCGGGGGGCTACGAGCAGTACTTC. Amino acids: CASSFGAGGYEQYF.